Presented here are 12 T cell receptor beta chains from one specimen sequenced in a study of cytomegalovirus exposure and HLA in healthy donors. Primers included in the PCR were 60 Vbeta and 13 Jbeta primers. Libraries were prepared by immunoSEQ multiplex PCR; TCRdb keeps only in-frame clonotypes and omits some of them. The table includes tens of thousands of clones, about three fifths detected once. The specimen sequenced was PBMCs. These receptors were collected from a man in his thirties or forties in good health and CMV-seronegative.

This clone has a single count. The V and J genes are TRBV5-1 and TRBJ2-1; TRBD2 matches at 7 bases. The CDR3 spans 16 residues. V shed 2 bases and J 5 bases; nucleotides not matched to a gene: 10. The germline V gene has CDR1 SGHRS and CDR2 YFSETQ. The CDR3 DNA reads TGCGCCAGCAGCTTAGGCCGGGCGGGAGCCCACAATGAGCAGTTCTTC. Amino acid sequence: CASSLGRAGAHNEQFF.

This sequence joins TRBV18 and TRBJ2-7, with 8 positions matching TRBD1. Germline V lookup: CDR1 KGHSH, CDR2 LQKENI. The junction had 4 bases not matched to a gene; V was cut back by 0 bases and J by 0 bases. The CDR3 contains 16 residues. The DNA for the CDR3 is TGTGCCAGCTCACCACCCCGGACAGGGTACTCCTACGAGCAGTACTTC. Protein sequence: CASSPPRTGYSYEQYF.

V is TRBV2 and J is TRBJ2-7, with 11 bases that match TRBD2. The CDR3 covers 14 residues. V was clipped by 4 bases and J by 4 bases; unmatched bases: 3. CDR1 and CDR2 (germline): SNHLY, FYNNEI. CDR3 bases: TGTGCCAGCAGTGGACTAGCGGGGAATTACGAGCAGTACTTC. It encodes CASSGLAGNYEQYF.

The genes are TRBV4-2 and TRBJ1-3; D remains ambiguous. From germline, CDR1 is LGHNA and CDR2 YNFKEQ. V lost 2 bases and J lost 0, with 8 bases in between. CDR3 size: 15 residues. In nucleotides, the CDR3 is TGTGCCAGCAGCCAAAGTCTATCCTCTGGAAACACCATATATTTT. Protein: CASSQSLSSGNTIYF.

This clone was seen only once. V and J are TRBV19 and TRBJ2-5; no firm D call. With 2 bases removed from V and 5 bases from J, the gap between germline ends came to 12 bases. Germline assignment: CDR1 LNHDA and CDR2 SQIVND (reference sequence). The CDR3 loop spans 14 amino acids. The CDR3 spells CASSIYQDGETQYF. For the CDR3, the DNA is TGTGCCAGTAGTATATACCAGGATGGGGAGACCCAGTACTTC.

The chain is built from TRBV28 and TRBJ2-1, with 7 positions matching TRBD2. Trimming at V came to 5 bases and at J to 2 bases, leaving 9 bases not matched to a gene. Germline CDR1 and CDR2: MDHEN and SYDVKM. The CDR3 has 16 residues. Here the CDR3 reads CASSHLTGGPYNEQFF. In DNA, the CDR3 is TGTGCCAGCAGTCACCTAACGGGAGGACCCTACAATGAGCAGTTCTTC. The variable domain in full, with the rest retrieved from reference TRBV28 and TRBJ2-1, is DVKVTQSSRYLVKRTGEKVFLECVQDMDHENMFWYRQDPGLGLRLIYFSYDVKMKEKGDIPEGYSVSREKKERFSLILESASTNQTSMYLCASSHLTGGPYNEQFFGPGTRLTVL.

The CDR3 DNA reads TGCGCCAGCAGACGGGACAGGGATCCTTACGAGCAGTACTTC. Protein: CASRRDRDPYEQYF. The rearrangement links TRBV5-1 to TRBJ2-5; TRBD1 aligns across 9 bases. The J call could be wrong; TRBJ2-7 is a better fit for the DNA end. This CDR3 has 14 amino acids. Germline CDR1 is SGHRS and CDR2 is YFSETQ.

This chain connects TRBV27 to TRBJ2-7; tentatively, D is TRBD2 (6 bases). V dropped 2 bases and J dropped 5 bases, with 16 bases sitting between them. This CDR3 has 15 residues. Germline V CDR1 and CDR2: MNHEY, SMNVEV (reference sequence). The CDR3 loop is CASSLGPRWGDEQYF. CDR3 nucleotide sequence: TGTGCCAGCAGTTTAGGCCCACGGTGGGGGGACGAGCAGTACTTC.

This clone was found once. This chain uses TRBV28 with TRBJ1-2; D is ambiguous. Germline V CDR1 and CDR2: MDHEN, SYDVKM. CDR3 length: 13 residues. V was shortened by 3 bases and J by 4 bases, with 9 bases between the two germline ends. The CDR3: CASSFPGLYGYTF. The CDR3 region has the DNA TGTGCCAGCAGTTTCCCAGGCCTCTATGGCTACACCTTC.

The gene calls are TRBV14 and TRBJ2-3; 12 nucleotides match TRBD2. The CDR3 covers 16 residues. The V segment lost 4 bases and the J segment 2 bases; nucleotides outside the gene matches: 4. In germline, CDR1 is SGHDN, CDR2 FVKESK. The CDR3 loop is CASSLRLAGVTDTQYF. The CDR3 DNA sequence: TGTGCCAGCAGCCTCCGACTAGCGGGGGTCACAGATACGCAGTATTTT.

This clone appeared a few times. V usage is TRBV29-1 and J usage is TRBJ1-1, with a possible D match to TRBD1 (6 bases). CDR3 size: 13 residues. The germline V gene has CDR1 SQVTM and CDR2 ANQGSEA. V dropped 5 bases and J dropped 1 base, with 11 bases sitting between them. The CDR3 loop reads CSVSRGRNTEAFF. In nucleotides, the CDR3 is TGCAGCGTTAGCAGGGGTAGGAACACTGAAGCTTTCTTT.

The chain recombines TRBV27 with TRBJ1-2; perhaps TRBD1 as D (5 bases). This CDR3 is built from 13 residues. Trimming left V 5 bases short and J 3 bases short, with 10 bases between. Germline CDR1 and CDR2: MNHEY and SMNVEV (reference sequence). CDR3 region: CASSRQIDYGYTF. CDR3 in DNA: TGTGCCAGCAGTCGACAGATCGACTATGGCTACACCTTC.